One sample yielded the 14 T cell receptor beta chains listed below, sequenced in a study of neurological immune-mediated disorders. TCRdb re-derived calls from the 5' RACE reads in MiXCR, one entry per CDR3 protein. Here the sample spans 95,000 to 150,000 distinct CDR3 sequences, roughly 3.1% being singletons. The sample taken for sequencing was PBMCs. All receptors derive from a woman aged 25 to 39 with multiple sclerosis.

A few counts support this clonotype. V usage is TRBV7-8 and J usage is TRBJ2-5; maybe TRBD1 (5 bases). Germline lookup yields CDR1 SGHVS and CDR2 FQNEAQ. The CDR3 loop spans 13 amino acids. The ends were cut back, 5 bases at V and 3 bases at J, with 10 bases in the middle. CDR3 sequence reads: CASSPTVKETQYF. In DNA form, the CDR3 reads TGTGCCAGCAGCCCGACAGTGAAAGAGACCCAGTACTTC.

This chain uses TRBV20-1 with TRBJ2-5; D gene uncertain. Germline assignment: CDR1 DFQATT and CDR2 SNEGSKA (reference sequence). Trimming cost V 6 bases and J 5 bases, with 13 bases left between them. CDR3 length equals 12 residues. The CDR3 region has the DNA TGCAGTGCCCCAGCGATTTTGGAGACCCAGTACTTC. Translating gives CSAPAILETQYF.

This clonotype was detected ten times or more. The V call is TRBV6-5, the J call TRBJ1-1; D uncertain. The V end lost 4 bases, the J end lost 1 base, and 16 bases lay between the germline ends. The germline CDR1 and CDR2 sequences are MNHEY and SVGAGI. The CDR3 is 16 residues long. The CDR3 here is CASSLTLGHRNTEAFF. The CDR3 DNA reads as TGTGCCAGCAGTTTGACATTGGGTCATCGGAACACTGAAGCTTTCTTT.

This clonotype was detected many times. This chain links TRBV30 with TRBJ2-1; the D call may be TRBD1 or TRBD2 (5 bases each). Trimming took 2 bases from V and 0 from J, leaving 8 bases between them. Germline V gene data show CDR1 as GTSNPN and CDR2 as SVGIG (reference sequence). The CDR3 has 14 residues. CDR3 coding DNA: TGTGCCTGGAGTTGGGGGAGCTCCTACAATGAGCAGTTCTTC. Its translation is CAWSWGSSYNEQFF.

Comment on this clonotype: One junction end does not reproduce the germline sequence, and a read error may be involved. CDR3 region: CTSSFTSGGANEQFF. The DNA for the CDR3 is TGTACCAGCAGCTTCACTAGCGGGGGGGCCAATGAGCAGTTCTTC. The genes are TRBV7-8 and TRBJ2-1, with 13 nucleotides matching TRBD2. Germline V CDR1 and CDR2: SGHVS, FQNEAQ. CDR3 length: 15 residues.

This clonotype was found many times. J is TRBJ2-1 and V is TRBV27; 9 bases match TRBD1. V lost 5 bases, J lost 2 bases, and 7 bases stayed unmatched. The CDR3 is 16 residues long. The germline V gene encodes CDR1 MNHEY and CDR2 SMNVEV (reference sequence). The CDR3 coding sequence is TGTGCCAGCAGTCTTGACAGGGGGGGAACCTACAATGAGCAGTTCTTC. It encodes CASSLDRGGTYNEQFF.

The sample holds many counts of this clonotype. The CDR3 reads CSASPPHGGLNTEAFF. CDR3 DNA: TGCAGTGCTAGTCCTCCCCATGGGGGGTTGAACACTGAAGCTTTCTTT. V and J are TRBV20-1 and TRBJ1-1; possibly TRBD1 for D (5 bases). The CDR3 covers 16 residues. V lost 3 bases, J lost 0 bases, and 17 bases lay in between. CDR1 and CDR2 (germline): DFQATT, SNEGSKA (reference sequence).

This clonotype was detected ten times or more. In DNA, the CDR3 is TGTGCCAGCAGCTTGTACAGGATCCCCGGGGAGCTGTTTTTT. This sequence encodes CASSLYRIPGELFF. The chain is built from TRBV5-6 and TRBJ2-2, with D tentatively TRBD1 (5 bases). The CDR3 sequence is 14 residues long. Germline V CDR1 and CDR2: SGHDT, YYEEEE. The V and J ends lost 1 base and 6 bases respectively, with 10 bases between them.

The rearrangement links TRBV29-1 to TRBJ2-2; TRBD1 matches at 7 bases. The CDR3 consists of 15 residues. Trimming removed 6 bases from V and 6 bases from J; junction bases left unmatched: 13. CDR1 is SQVTM and CDR2 is ANQGSEA in the germline V gene. The CDR3 is CSVGTPTGLAGELFF. The CDR3 DNA sequence: TGCAGCGTGGGAACACCGACAGGGCTCGCCGGGGAGCTGTTTTTT.

This clonotype was found many times. The rearrangement uses TRBV12-3 or TRBV12-4 and TRBJ2-7; no clear D gene. V was shortened by 6 bases and J by 2 bases, with 8 bases between the two germline ends. The CDR3 contains 12 residues. CDR3 loop: CASSFSTYEQYF. The CDR3 nucleotides are TGTGCCAGCAGCTTTTCAACCTACGAGCAGTACTTC.

This clonotype was observed at least ten times. This chain connects TRBV4-1 to TRBJ1-2; D uncertain. Germline V gene sequence: CDR1 MGHRA, CDR2 YSYEKL. Trimming shortened V by 2 bases and J by 2 bases, and 15 bases separated the two germline ends. The CDR3 contains 16 residues. The CDR3 is CASSQSPTVGNYGYTF. CDR3 bases: TGCGCCAGCAGCCAAAGCCCCACAGTAGGGAACTATGGCTACACCTTC.

In its sample, this clonotype was seen many times. The DNA for the CDR3 is TGTGCCAGCAGTTGGGACAGTAACTATGGCTACACCTTC. This gives the protein CASSWDSNYGYTF. The chain is built from TRBV6-2 or TRBV6-3 and TRBJ1-2, with 7 bases aligning to TRBD1. Trimming removed 4 bases from V and 1 base from J; junction bases left unmatched: 0. In germline, CDR1 is MNHEY, CDR2 SVGEGT. CDR3 length: 13 residues.

This clonotype was detected ten times or more. The chain has TRBV7-9 and TRBJ2-7; D perhaps matches TRBD2 (5 bases). The CDR3 loop spans 15 amino acids. Germline V lookup: CDR1 SEHNR, CDR2 FQNEAQ (reference sequence). The V end was cut by 6 bases, the J end by 2 bases, with 17 bases between. The CDR3 is CASSPGFGITYEQYF. In DNA form, the CDR3 reads TGTGCCAGCAGTCCGGGGTTTGGGATTACCTACGAGCAGTACTTC.

This clonotype was observed many times. The gene calls are TRBV18 and TRBJ2-1; 8 bases map to TRBD1. The germline CDR1 and CDR2 sequences are KGHSH and LQKENI. The junction had 6 bases not matched to a gene; V was cut back by 2 bases and J by 6 bases. This CDR3 is 15 amino acids long. CDR3 protein: CASSPSGGLGNEQFF. CDR3 bases: TGTGCCAGCTCACCATCAGGGGGCTTGGGCAATGAGCAGTTCTTC. The full variable domain, its missing parts supplied by reference TRBV18 and TRBJ2-1, is NAGVMQNPRHLVRRRGQEARLRCSPMKGHSHVYWYRQLPEEGLKFMVYLQKENIIDESGMPKERFSAEFPKEGPSILRIQQVVRGDSAAYFCASSPSGGLGNEQFFGPGTRLTVL.